This is a list of T cell receptor beta chains from one sample in a study of blood T cell repertoires in COVID-19. The repertoire was sequenced with immunoSEQ multiplex PCR; TCRdb's copy has only in-frame clones and lacks some. The sample contains about 180,000 clones, 80% to 90% of which appear only once. Sequenced sample: peripheral blood. The receptors derive from a man over 45 with active or convalescent COVID-19. Each CDR3 is given with its conserved first and last residue. Each record gives: CDR3 length, J gene, clone size, V gene, D gene, CDR3 protein, CDR3 DNA. A D gene is named only where the DNA matches it firmly. Clone size is shown for a subset of rows, as once, few, many or a class of expanded clone.

15 | TRBJ1-2 | - | TRBV6-5 | TRBD1 | CASSYGIGRGIGYTF | TGTGCCAGCAGTTATGGGATCGGCAGGGGGATAGGCTACACCTTC
16 | TRBJ1-1 | - | TRBV5-1 | TRBD1 | CASRSGTGVLNTEAFF | TGCGCCAGCAGGTCCGGGACAGGGGTTTTGAACACTGAAGCTTTCTTT
13 | TRBJ2-5 | once | TRBV5-1 | - | CASSLGVSGTQYF | TGCGCCAGCAGCTTGGGAGTCTCAGGGACCCAGTACTTC
16 | TRBJ2-2 | - | TRBV19 | - | CASSIGEGKRTGELFF | TGTGCCAGTAGTATAGGCGAGGGTAAGAGGACCGGGGAGCTGTTTTTT
16 | TRBJ2-7 | - | TRBV14 | TRBD2 | CASSLNRLAGFPEQYF | TGTGCCAGCAGCCTAAACCGACTAGCGGGATTCCCTGAGCAGTACTTC
14 | TRBJ1-1 | few | TRBV6-4 | - | CASSVDSSNTEAFF | TGTGCCAGCAGTGTGGACAGCTCGAACACTGAAGCTTTCTTT
14 | TRBJ2-1 | - | TRBV2 | TRBD2 | CASNELAGYNEQFF | TGTGCCAGCAACGAACTAGCGGGATACAATGAGCAGTTCTTC
10 | TRBJ1-4 | - | TRBV7-3 | - | CASSTQRQVF | TGTGCCAGCAGCACCCAAAGACAGGTCTTT
17 | TRBJ1-6 | - | TRBV6-6 | TRBD1 | CASSPGDSRSYNSPLHF | TGTGCCAGCAGTCCGGGGGACAGCCGCTCCTATAATTCACCCCTCCACTTT
16 | TRBJ1-2 | once | TRBV30 | TRBD1 | CAHPSTGAKGSFGYTF | TGTGCCCACCCGTCGACAGGGGCCAAGGGGTCATTTGGCTACACCTTC
14 | TRBJ2-3 | - | TRBV5-3 | TRBD1 | CARSPGQDWDTQYF | TGTGCCAGAAGCCCCGGACAGGATTGGGATACGCAGTATTTT
15 | TRBJ1-1 | - | TRBV28 | - | CASSPPGGPRTEAFF | TGTGCCAGCAGCCCTCCGGGGGGACCGCGGACTGAAGCTTTCTTT
14 | TRBJ2-7 | - | TRBV5-1 | - | CASSTGPGGGEQYF | TGCGCCAGCAGCACCGGACCCGGAGGTGGAGAGCAGTACTTC
17 | TRBJ2-5 | - | TRBV30 | TRBD2 | CAWSQTSGRARGETQYF | TGTGCCTGGAGCCAGACTAGCGGGAGGGCCCGGGGAGAGACCCAGTACTTC
13 | TRBJ1-1 | - | TRBV5-4 | - | CASSFTADTEAFF | TGTGCCAGCAGCTTTACAGCAGACACTGAAGCTTTCTTT
16 | TRBJ2-7 | - | TRBV28 | - | CASSLRARQYLYEQYF | TGTGCCAGCAGTTTAAGAGCGCGGCAGTACCTCTACGAGCAGTACTTC
12 | TRBJ1-2 | - | TRBV6-5 | - | CASSSVNYGYTF | TGTGCCAGCAGTTCAGTTAACTATGGCTACACCTTC
14 | TRBJ1-1 | - | TRBV6-5 | TRBD1 | CASSHGTVNTEAFF | TGTGCCAGCAGCCACGGGACAGTGAACACTGAAGCTTTCTTT
15 | TRBJ2-3 | - | TRBV7-2 | - | CASSLVGQGTDTQYF | TGTGCCAGCAGCTTAGTCGGCCAGGGCACAGATACGCAGTATTTT
13 | TRBJ1-4 | - | TRBV10-2 | - | CASTSDSNEKLFF | TGCGCCAGCACAAGCGACAGTAATGAAAAACTGTTTTTT
14 | TRBJ2-7 | - | TRBV3-1/TRBV3-2 | - | CASSEYESSYEQYF | TGTGCCAGCAGCGAGTACGAGTCCTCCTACGAGCAGTACTTC
13 | TRBJ2-1 | - | TRBV12-3/TRBV12-4 | - | CASSLARLNEQFF | TGTGCCAGCAGTTTAGCGCGACTCAATGAGCAGTTCTTC
17 | TRBJ1-5 | - | TRBV28 | TRBD1 | CASSPDGTGGLRQPQHF | TGTGCCAGCAGCCCCGACGGGACAGGCGGTTTAAGGCAGCCCCAGCATTTT
13 | TRBJ1-2 | - | TRBV12-3/TRBV12-4 | - | CASSWGRTNGYTF | TGTGCCAGCAGTTGGGGCAGGACGAACGGCTACACCTTC
16 | TRBJ1-4 | few | TRBV11-2 | TRBD1 | CASSPSGTGGGEKLFF | TGTGCCAGCAGCCCTAGTGGGACAGGTGGGGGTGAAAAACTGTTTTTT
17 | TRBJ2-1 | - | TRBV3-1/TRBV3-2 | TRBD2 | CASSQLSGLAGGYEQFF | TGTGCCAGCAGCCAACTCTCGGGTCTAGCGGGGGGGTATGAGCAGTTCTTC
14 | TRBJ1-3 | - | TRBV5-6 | - | CASSLGQVPNTIYF | TGTGCCAGCAGCTTGGGACAGGTACCAAACACCATATATTTT